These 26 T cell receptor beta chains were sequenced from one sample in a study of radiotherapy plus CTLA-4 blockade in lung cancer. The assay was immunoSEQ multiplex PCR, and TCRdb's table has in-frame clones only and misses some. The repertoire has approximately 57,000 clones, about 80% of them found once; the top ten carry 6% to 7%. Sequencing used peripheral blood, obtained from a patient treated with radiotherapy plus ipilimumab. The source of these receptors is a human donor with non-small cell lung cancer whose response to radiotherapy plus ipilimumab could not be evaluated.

The CDR3 nucleotides read TGTGCCAGCAGTTCCCCCCTAGCGGGAGTGGAGACCCAGTACTTC. Amino acid sequence: CASSSPLAGVETQYF. V usage is TRBV28 and J usage is TRBJ2-5; 10 bases line up with TRBD2. The CDR3 contains 15 residues. Per germline, CDR1 MDHEN and CDR2 SYDVKM. J lost 5 bases, V lost 4 bases, and 7 bases had no gene match.

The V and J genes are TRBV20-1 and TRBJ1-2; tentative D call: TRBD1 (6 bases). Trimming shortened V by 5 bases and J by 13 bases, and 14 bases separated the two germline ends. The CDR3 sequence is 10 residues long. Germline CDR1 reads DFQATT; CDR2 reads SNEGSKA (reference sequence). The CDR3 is CSALGDRTTF. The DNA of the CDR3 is TGCAGTGCTCTTGGAGACAGGACCACCTTC.

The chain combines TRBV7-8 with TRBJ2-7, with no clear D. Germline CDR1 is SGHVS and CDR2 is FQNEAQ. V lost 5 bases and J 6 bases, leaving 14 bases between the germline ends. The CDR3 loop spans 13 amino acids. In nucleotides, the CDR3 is TGTGCCAGCAGCACGATTTCTGGTAGCGAGCAGTACTTC. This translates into CASSTISGSEQYF.

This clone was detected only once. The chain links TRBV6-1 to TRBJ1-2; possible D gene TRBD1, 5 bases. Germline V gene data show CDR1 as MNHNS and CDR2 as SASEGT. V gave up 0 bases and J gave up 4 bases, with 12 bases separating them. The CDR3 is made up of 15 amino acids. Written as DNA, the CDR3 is TGTGCCAGCAGTGAAGCGGGAACAGGCCTCTATGGCTACACCTTC. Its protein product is CASSEAGTGLYGYTF.

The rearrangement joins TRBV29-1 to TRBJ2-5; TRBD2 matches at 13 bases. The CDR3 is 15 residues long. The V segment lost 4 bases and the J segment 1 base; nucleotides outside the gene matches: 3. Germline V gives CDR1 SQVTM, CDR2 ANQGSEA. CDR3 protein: CSVGGTSGAQETQYF. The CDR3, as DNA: TGCAGCGTTGGAGGGACTAGCGGGGCCCAAGAGACCCAGTACTTC.

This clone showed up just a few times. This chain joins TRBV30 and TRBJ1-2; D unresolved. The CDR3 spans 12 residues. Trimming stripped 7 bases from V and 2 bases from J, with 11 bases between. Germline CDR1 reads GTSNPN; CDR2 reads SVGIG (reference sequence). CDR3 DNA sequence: TGTGCCTCTCCGGCGGGGAACTATGGCTACACCTTC. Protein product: CASPAGNYGYTF.

The CDR3 DNA reads as TGCAGTGCTAGAATCATAGAACAGTTCTTC. This sequence encodes CSARIIEQFF. This chain connects TRBV20-1 to TRBJ2-1, with D unresolved. Germline V gene sequence: CDR1 DFQATT, CDR2 SNEGSKA (reference sequence). The CDR3 is 10 amino acids. V shed 2 bases and J shed 13 bases, with 9 bases lying between them.

The CDR3 DNA follows: TGTGCCAGCAGCGTAGCGACTAGCGGGGGACTGAGCACAGATACGCAGTATTTT. Translated: CASSVATSGGLSTDTQYF. The V call is TRBV9, the J call TRBJ2-3; 12 bases agree with TRBD2. CDR3 size: 18 residues. Losses at the gene ends were 0 bases for V and 0 bases for J; bases not matched to a gene: 5. In germline, CDR1 is SGDLS, CDR2 YYNGEE.

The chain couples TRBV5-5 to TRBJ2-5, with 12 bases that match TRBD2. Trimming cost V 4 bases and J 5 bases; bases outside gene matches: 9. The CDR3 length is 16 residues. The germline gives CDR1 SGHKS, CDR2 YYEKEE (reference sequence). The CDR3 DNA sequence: TGTGCCAGCAGCGATACTAGCGGGGGGCCTTATGAGACCCAGTACTTC. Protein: CASSDTSGGPYETQYF.

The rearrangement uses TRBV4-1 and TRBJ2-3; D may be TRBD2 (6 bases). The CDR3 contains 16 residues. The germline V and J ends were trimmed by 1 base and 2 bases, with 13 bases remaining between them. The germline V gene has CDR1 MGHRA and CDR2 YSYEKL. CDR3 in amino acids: CASSQGLEGYTDTQYF. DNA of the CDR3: TGCGCCAGCAGCCAAGGCCTGGAGGGGTACACAGATACGCAGTATTTT.

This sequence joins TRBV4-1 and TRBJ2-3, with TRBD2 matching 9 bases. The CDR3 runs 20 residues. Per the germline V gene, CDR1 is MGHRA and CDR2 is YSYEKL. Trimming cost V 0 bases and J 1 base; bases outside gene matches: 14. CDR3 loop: CASSQEWLTSGQVGTDTQYF. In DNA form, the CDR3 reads TGCGCCAGCAGCCAAGAGTGGTTGACTAGCGGACAAGTTGGCACAGATACGCAGTATTTT.

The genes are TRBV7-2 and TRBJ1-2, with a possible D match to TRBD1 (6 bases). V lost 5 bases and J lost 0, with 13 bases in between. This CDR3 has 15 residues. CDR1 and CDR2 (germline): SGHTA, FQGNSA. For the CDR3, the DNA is TGTGCCAGCAGCGTACAGGGACCTGCTAACTATGGCTACACCTTC. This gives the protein CASSVQGPANYGYTF. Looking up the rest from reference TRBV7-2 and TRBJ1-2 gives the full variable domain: GAGVSQSPSNKVTEKGKDVELRCDPISGHTALYWYRQSLGQGLEFLIYFQGNSAPDKSGLPSDRFSAERTGGSVSTLTIQRTQQEDSAVYLCASSVQGPANYGYTFGSGTRLTVV.

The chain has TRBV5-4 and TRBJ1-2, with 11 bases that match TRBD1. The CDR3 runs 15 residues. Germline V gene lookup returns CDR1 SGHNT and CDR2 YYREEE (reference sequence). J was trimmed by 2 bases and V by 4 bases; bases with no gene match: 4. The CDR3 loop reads CASSRGQGENYGYTF. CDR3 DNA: TGTGCCAGCAGCCGGGGACAGGGGGAGAACTATGGCTACACCTTC.

In DNA, the CDR3 is TGTGCCAGTAGTACAACTAGCGGGGGAAGCTCCTACAATGAGCAGTTCTTC. As protein: CASSTTSGGSSYNEQFF. The chain carries TRBV19 and TRBJ2-1; 11 nucleotides align to TRBD2. CDR1 and CDR2 from the germline V gene are LNHDA and SQIVND (reference sequence). V trimming: 4 bases; J trimming: 0 bases; junction bases outside the gene matches: 5. CDR3 length: 17 residues.

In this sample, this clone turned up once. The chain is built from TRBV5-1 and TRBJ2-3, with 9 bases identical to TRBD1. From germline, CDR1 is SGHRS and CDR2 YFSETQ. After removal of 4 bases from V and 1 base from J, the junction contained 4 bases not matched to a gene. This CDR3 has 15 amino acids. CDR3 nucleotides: TGCGCCAGCAGCGCGGGACAGGGAGGCACAGATACGCAGTATTTT. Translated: CASSAGQGGTDTQYF.

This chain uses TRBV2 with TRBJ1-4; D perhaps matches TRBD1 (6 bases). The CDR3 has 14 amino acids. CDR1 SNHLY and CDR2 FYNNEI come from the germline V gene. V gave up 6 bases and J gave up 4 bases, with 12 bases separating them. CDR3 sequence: CASRLDSINEKLFF. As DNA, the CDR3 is TGTGCCAGCAGGCTGGACAGCATTAATGAAAAACTGTTTTTT. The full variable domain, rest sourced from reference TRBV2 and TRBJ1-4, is EPEVTQTPSHQVTQMGQEVILRCVPISNHLYFYWYRQILGQKVEFLVSFYNNEISEKSEIFDDQFSVERPDGSNFTLKIRSTKLEDSAMYFCASRLDSINEKLFFGSGTQLSVL.

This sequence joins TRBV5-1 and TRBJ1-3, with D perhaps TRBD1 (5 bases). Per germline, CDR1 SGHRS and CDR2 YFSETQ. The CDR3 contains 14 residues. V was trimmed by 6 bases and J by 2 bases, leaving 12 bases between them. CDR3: CASTPSGAGNTIYF. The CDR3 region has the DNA TGCGCCAGCACCCCCTCGGGGGCTGGAAACACCATATATTTT.

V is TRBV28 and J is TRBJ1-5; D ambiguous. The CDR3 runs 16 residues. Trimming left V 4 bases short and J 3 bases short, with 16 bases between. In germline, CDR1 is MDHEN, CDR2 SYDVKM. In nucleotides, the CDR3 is TGTGCCAGCAGTTGGAGGTTGGCGGGGATCAATCAGCCCCAGCATTTT. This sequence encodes CASSWRLAGINQPQHF.

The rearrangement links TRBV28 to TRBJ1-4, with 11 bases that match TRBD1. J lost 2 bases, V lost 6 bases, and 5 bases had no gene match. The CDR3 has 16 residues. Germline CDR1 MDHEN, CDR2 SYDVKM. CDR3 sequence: CASSRTGGLTNEKLFF. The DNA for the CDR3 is TGTGCCAGCAGCCGGACAGGGGGCTTGACTAATGAAAAACTGTTTTTT.

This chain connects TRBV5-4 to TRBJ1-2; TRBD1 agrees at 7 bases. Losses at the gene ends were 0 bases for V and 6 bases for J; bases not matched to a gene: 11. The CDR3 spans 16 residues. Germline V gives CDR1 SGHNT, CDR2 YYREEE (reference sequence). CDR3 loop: CASSLDPGQAGHGYTF. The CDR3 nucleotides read TGTGCCAGCAGCTTGGACCCTGGACAGGCAGGTCATGGCTACACCTTC.

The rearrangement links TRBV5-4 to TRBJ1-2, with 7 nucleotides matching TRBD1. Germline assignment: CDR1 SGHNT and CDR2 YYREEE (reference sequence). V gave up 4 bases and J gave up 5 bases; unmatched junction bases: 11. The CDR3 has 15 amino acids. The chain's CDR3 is CASSQVGGGGYGYTF. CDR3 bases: TGTGCCAGCAGCCAAGTTGGAGGGGGCGGGTATGGCTACACCTTC.

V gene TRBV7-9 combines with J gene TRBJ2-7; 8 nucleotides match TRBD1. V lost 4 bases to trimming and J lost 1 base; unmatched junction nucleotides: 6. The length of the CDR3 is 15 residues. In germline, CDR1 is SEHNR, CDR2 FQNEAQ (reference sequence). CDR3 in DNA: TGTGCCAGCAGCTCGGGACAGGCCCGTTCCTACGAGCAGTACTTC. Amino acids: CASSSGQARSYEQYF. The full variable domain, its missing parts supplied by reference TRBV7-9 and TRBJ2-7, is DTGVSQNPRHKITKRGQNVTFRCDPISEHNRLYWYRQTLGQGPEFLTYFQNEAQLEKSRLLSDRFSAERPKGSFSTLEIQRTEQGDSAMYLCASSSGQARSYEQYFGPGTRLTVT.

The CDR3 DNA reads TGTGCCAGCAGCTTAGGACAGGGATCCTACAATGAGCAGTTCTTC. Translating gives CASSLGQGSYNEQFF. The chain uses TRBV7-2 and TRBJ2-1; 7 positions match TRBD1. The CDR3 contains 15 residues. V lost 1 base and J lost 1; bases outside the gene matches: 1. Per the germline V gene, CDR1 is SGHTA and CDR2 is FQGNSA.

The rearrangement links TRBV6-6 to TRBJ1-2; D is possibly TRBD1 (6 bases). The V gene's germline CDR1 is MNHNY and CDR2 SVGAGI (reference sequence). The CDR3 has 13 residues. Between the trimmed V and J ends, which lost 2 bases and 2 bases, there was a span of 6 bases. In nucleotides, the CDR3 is TGTGCCAGCAGTTACACAGGGAACTATGGCTACACCTTC. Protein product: CASSYTGNYGYTF.

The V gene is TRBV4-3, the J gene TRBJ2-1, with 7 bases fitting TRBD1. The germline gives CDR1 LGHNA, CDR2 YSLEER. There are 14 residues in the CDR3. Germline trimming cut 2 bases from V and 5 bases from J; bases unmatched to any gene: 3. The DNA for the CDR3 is TGCGCCAGCAGCCAAAGGACAGGACACAATGAGCAGTTCTTC. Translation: CASSQRTGHNEQFF.

As DNA, the CDR3 is TGTGCCAGTAAGAATGACTGGGGAGTGAACACTGAAGCTTTCTTT. Residues: CASKNDWGVNTEAFF. The chain combines TRBV19 with TRBJ1-1, with D hard to call. The V gene lost 7 bases and the J gene lost 0 bases, with 15 bases spanning the gap. The CDR3 contains 15 residues. CDR1 is LNHDA, CDR2 SQIVND, per germline (reference sequence).